The entry below gives a single T cell receptor (beta chain) sequence along with its context. Its antigen remains unidentified. Regarding time point: persistent/refractory GD, antithyroid drugs over 5 years with positive TRAb. Making the TCR library involved RNA that had been extracted from PBMCs. The sample originates from a study of regulatory T cells in long-lasting Graves disease. Study-level points and caveats: Between persistent patients, about 2,800 public clonotypes were shared, exceeding the roughly 1,000 shared between new patients.

Combining iRepertoire HTBI primers with Arm-PCR of CDR3 regions, the authors built TCR beta libraries. Original handling: Identification yielded 60 or so TRBV and about 15 TRBJ segments across samples. TCRdb independently ran MiXCR on the multiplex PCR reads; one entry per CDR3 protein. The V and J calls and clone size are TCRdb's, not the authors'. The sample includes roughly 300,000 distinct CDR3 sequences, 22% seen only once; the top ten take more than 55%. This CDR3 is built from 15 residues. CDR1 SGHAT and CDR2 FQNNGV come from the germline V gene. Trimming removed 5 bases at V and 3 bases at J, with 13 bases between.

The TCR sequence derives from a female donor with Graves disease. The chain employs TRBV11-2 and TRBJ2-2, with D tentatively TRBD2 (6 bases). The input for sequencing was peripheral blood mononuclear cells (PBMCs), taken when the disease was refractory, from a patient treated with antithyroid drugs. CDR3 sequence reads: CASSLSGGYTGELFF. CDR3 nucleotide sequence: TGTGCCAGCAGCCTTAGCGGAGGATACACCGGGGAGCTGTTTTTT.